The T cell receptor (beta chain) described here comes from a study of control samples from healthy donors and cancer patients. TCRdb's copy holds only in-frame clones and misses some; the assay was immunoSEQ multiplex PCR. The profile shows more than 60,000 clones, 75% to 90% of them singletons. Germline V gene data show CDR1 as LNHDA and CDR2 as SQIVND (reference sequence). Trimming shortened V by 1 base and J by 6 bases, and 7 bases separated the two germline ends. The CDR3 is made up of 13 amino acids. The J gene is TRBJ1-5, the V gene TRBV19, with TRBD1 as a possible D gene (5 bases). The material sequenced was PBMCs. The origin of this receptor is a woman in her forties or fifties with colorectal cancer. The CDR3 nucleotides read TGTGCCAGTAGTATAGGGCAGGGTCAGCCCCAGCATTTT. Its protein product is CASSIGQGQPQHF.